The 2 T cell receptor beta chains listed next were all sequenced from one sample in a study of monozygotic twins with inflammatory bowel disease. TCRdb reworked the 5' RACE reads into one entry per CDR3 protein, no DNA. The sample has some 83,000 distinct CDR3 sequences; the top ten hold around 7%. Source material: blood. The receptors derive from a human donor with ulcerative colitis or Crohn's disease, or a healthy co-twin of an affected twin (not recorded which).

V usage is TRBV5-1 and J usage is TRBJ2-7; checking the TCRdb D call of TRBD1 is not possible without DNA. The CDR3 runs to 19 residues. In germline, CDR1 is SGHRS, CDR2 YFSETQ. This CDR3 reads CASSLAPFSWGQGRAEQYF.

V is TRBV4-1 and J is TRBJ1-5; TCRdb outputs TRBD1, but without DNA this stays unchecked. In germline, CDR1 is MGHRA, CDR2 YSYEKL. The CDR3 runs to 14 residues. CDR3 protein: CASSQGTGYQPQHF.